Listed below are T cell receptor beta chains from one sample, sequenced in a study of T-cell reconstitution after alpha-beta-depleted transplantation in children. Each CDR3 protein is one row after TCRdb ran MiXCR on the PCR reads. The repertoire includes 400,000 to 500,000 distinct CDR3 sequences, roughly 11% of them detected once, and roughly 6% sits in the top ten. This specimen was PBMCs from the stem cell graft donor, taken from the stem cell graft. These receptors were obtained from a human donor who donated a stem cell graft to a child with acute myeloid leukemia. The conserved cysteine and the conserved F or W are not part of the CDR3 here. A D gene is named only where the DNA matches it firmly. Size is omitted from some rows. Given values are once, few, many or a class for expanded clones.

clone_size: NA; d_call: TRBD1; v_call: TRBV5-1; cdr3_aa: ASSLQGQGSEQY
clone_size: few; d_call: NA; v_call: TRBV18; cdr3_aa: ASSRSDHGMSNQPQH
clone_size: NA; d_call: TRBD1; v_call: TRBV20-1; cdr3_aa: SAPDRSSGNTIY
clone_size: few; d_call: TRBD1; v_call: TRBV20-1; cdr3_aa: SAWTGESSYNEQF
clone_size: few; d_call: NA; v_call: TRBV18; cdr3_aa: ASSQSGENQPQH
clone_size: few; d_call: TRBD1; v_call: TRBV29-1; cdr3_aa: SVVDRGMEAF
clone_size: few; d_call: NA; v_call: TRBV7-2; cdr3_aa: ASSLGWTGLAKNIQY
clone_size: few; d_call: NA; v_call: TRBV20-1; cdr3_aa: SARGGFREKLF
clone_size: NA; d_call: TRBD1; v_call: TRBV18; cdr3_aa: ASSPNWGQGASEQY
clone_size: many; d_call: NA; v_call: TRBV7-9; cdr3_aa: ASRVNWEQF
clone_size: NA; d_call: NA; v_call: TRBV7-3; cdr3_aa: ASSLTAWTPNTGELF
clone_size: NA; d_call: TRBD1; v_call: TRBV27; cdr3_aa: ASSSLDRTNQPQH
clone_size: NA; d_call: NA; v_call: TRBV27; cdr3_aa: ASSLIVGPDQIEQY
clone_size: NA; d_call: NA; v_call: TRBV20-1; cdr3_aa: SARDQGIADTQY
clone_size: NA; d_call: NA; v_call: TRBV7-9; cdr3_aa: ASSPTTGRGREQY
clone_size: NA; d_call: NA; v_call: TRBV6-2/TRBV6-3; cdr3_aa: ASSYLRDVQETQY
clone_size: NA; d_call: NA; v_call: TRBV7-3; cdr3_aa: ASSPGLVNQETQY
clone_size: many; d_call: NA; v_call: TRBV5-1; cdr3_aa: ASSLGQRQNEAF
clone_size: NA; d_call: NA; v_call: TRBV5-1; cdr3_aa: ASTRQAPYEQY
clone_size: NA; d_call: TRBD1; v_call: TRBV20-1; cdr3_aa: SATSLGTEVNEKLF
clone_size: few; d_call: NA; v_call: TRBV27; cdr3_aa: ASSFTPYYGYT
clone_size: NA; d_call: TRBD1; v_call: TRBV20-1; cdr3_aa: SANPGQGEPEQY
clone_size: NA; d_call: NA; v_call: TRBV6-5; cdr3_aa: ASSYSGLGTYEQY
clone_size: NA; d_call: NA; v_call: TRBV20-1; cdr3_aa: SARFRVENEQF
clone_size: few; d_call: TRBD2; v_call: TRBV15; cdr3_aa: ATSKREGTQY
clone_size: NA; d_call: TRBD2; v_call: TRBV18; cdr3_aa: ASSPRGLAEQVRPSTDTQY
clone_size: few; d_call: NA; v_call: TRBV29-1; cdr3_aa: SVEVGGGAITEAF
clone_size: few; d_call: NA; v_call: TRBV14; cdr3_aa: ASSQDLGQETQY
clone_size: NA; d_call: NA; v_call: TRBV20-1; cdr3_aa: SASDNYEQY
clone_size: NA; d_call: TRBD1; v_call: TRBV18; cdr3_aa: ASSPMTGTEAF
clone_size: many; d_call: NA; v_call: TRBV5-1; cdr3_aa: ASGESSYNEQF
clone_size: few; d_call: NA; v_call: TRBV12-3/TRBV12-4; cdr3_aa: ASSLQAGGQETQY
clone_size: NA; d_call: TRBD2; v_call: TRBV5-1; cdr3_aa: ASSPQAGGSYEQY
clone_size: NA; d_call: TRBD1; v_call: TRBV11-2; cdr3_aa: ASSLGQGAIDTQY
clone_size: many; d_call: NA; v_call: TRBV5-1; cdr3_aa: ASSLVPSNEQF